Shown below are 26 T cell receptor beta chains from a single sample sequenced in a study of T cell responses to AZD1222 COVID-19 vaccine (dated by TCRdb to about 2021). The library was made by the immunoSEQ multiplex PCR assay. The clones in this table, taken by TCRdb from immuneACCESS, are in-frame only. Not every clone is retained; where verified, under half of the shortfall comes from an unresolved V gene, and the cause of the rest is unknown. This sample comprises around 190,000 clones, roughly 88% of them detected only once. Clones ranked in the top ten supply around a tenth of the sample. According to the study, the label for this sample's time point signals: about 28 days (+/-7) after the second vaccine dose. The source material was peripheral blood, sampled 28 days after the second AZD1222 dose. These receptors all come from an adult who received the AZD1222 COVID-19 vaccine.

V gene TRBV30 combines with J gene TRBJ1-3; D might be TRBD1 (6 bases). This CDR3 is 14 amino acids long. Trimming took off 4 bases at V and 0 bases at J, with 10 bases between the two ends. Germline V gene lookup returns CDR1 GTSNPN and CDR2 SVGIG (reference sequence). CDR3 in amino acids: CAWTTGNSGNTIYF. Written as DNA, the CDR3 is TGTGCCTGGACAACAGGGAACTCTGGAAACACCATATATTTT.

The chain links TRBV2 to TRBJ1-1; D uncertain. This CDR3 has 13 amino acids. The germline V gene has CDR1 SNHLY and CDR2 FYNNEI. V was trimmed by 7 bases and J by 5 bases, leaving 14 bases between them. The DNA of the CDR3 is TGTGCCAGCAACGAGGCGGGAAGGACTGAAGCTTTCTTT. Its protein is CASNEAGRTEAFF. The whole variable domain, remainder taken from reference TRBV2 and TRBJ1-1, is EPEVTQTPSHQVTQMGQEVILRCVPISNHLYFYWYRQILGQKVEFLVSFYNNEISEKSEIFDDQFSVERPDGSNFTLKIRSTKLEDSAMYFCASNEAGRTEAFFGQGTRLTVV.

This clone was seen only a few times. The V call is TRBV9, the J call TRBJ1-3; 10 positions match TRBD1. Unmatched junction bases numbered 17, after V lost 0 bases and J lost 2 bases. Germline V lookup: CDR1 SGDLS, CDR2 YYNGEE. The CDR3 length is 21 residues. Here the CDR3 reads CASSVEVRIPGQGFTGNTIYF. The DNA of the CDR3 is TGTGCCAGCAGCGTAGAGGTGCGAATACCGGGACAGGGGTTTACTGGAAACACCATATATTTT.

The V gene is TRBV28, the J gene TRBJ1-6, with TRBD1 as a possible D gene (5 bases). Germline-derived CDR1 and CDR2 are MDHEN and SYDVKM. Trimming removed 3 bases at V and 5 bases at J, with 11 bases between. There are 15 residues in the CDR3. The CDR3 DNA sequence: TGTGCCAGCAGTTTGCTTCCGGGGGATAATTCACCCCTCCACTTT. Amino acid sequence: CASSLLPGDNSPLHF.

This rearrangement joins TRBV7-3 to TRBJ2-1, with D uncertain. This CDR3 has 15 residues. Looked up from germline, CDR1 is SGHTA and CDR2 is FQGTGA. Deletions cut 2 bases from V and 0 bases from J, with 8 bases between. CDR3 region: CASSLSRSSYNEQFF. The CDR3, as DNA: TGTGCCAGCAGCTTATCTAGGAGCTCCTACAATGAGCAGTTCTTC.

The chain is built from TRBV6-1 and TRBJ2-3, with unresolved D. The CDR3 sequence is 13 residues long. CDR1 is MNHNS and CDR2 is SASEGT in the germline V gene. Trimming left V 1 base short and J 1 base short, with 3 bases between. CDR3 protein: CASSEDRTDTQYF. CDR3 nucleotide sequence: TGTGCCAGCAGTGAAGATCGCACAGATACGCAGTATTTT.

The chain has TRBV29-1 and TRBJ1-3; TRBD1 matches 7 bases. The V gene end was trimmed by 7 bases and the J gene end by 7 bases; junction bases not matched to a gene: 7. The germline CDR1 and CDR2 sequences are SQVTM and ANQGSEA. This CDR3 spans 12 amino acids. DNA of the CDR3: TGCAGCGCCCGGACAGGTTCGAACACCATATATTTT. Amino acids: CSARTGSNTIYF.

The rearrangement joins TRBV9 to TRBJ1-6; maybe TRBD1 (6 bases). Germline lookup yields CDR1 SGDLS and CDR2 YYNGEE. This CDR3 contains 16 residues. The V and J ends lost 4 bases and 2 bases respectively, with 13 bases between them. The CDR3 loop is CASSSQGIPYNSPLHF. DNA of the CDR3: TGTGCCAGCAGCTCACAGGGTATCCCCTATAATTCACCCCTCCACTTT. The full variable domain, completed using reference TRBV9 and TRBJ1-6, is DSGVTQTPKHLITATGQRVTLRCSPRSGDLSVYWYQQSLDQGLQFLIQYYNGEERAKGNILERFSAQQFPDLHSELNLSSLELGDSALYFCASSSQGIPYNSPLHFGNGTRLTVT.

V usage is TRBV7-9 and J usage is TRBJ1-2; possible D gene TRBD1, 5 bases. The CDR3 extends over 15 amino acids. From germline, CDR1 is SEHNR and CDR2 FQNEAQ (reference sequence). V was shortened by 5 bases and J by 0 bases, with 13 bases between the two germline ends. CDR3: CASSDSGTANYGYTF. The DNA for the CDR3 is TGTGCCAGCAGCGACTCCGGGACGGCTAACTATGGCTACACCTTC.

This sequence joins TRBV18 and TRBJ2-7, with 11 positions matching TRBD1. Germline CDR1 and CDR2: KGHSH and LQKENI. This CDR3 is built from 13 residues. V shed 6 bases, J shed 6 bases, and the junction held 4 bases outside the gene matches. The CDR3, as DNA: TGTGCCAGCTCTTCCGGGACAGGGGGCGAGCAGTACTTC. It encodes CASSSGTGGEQYF.

The genes are TRBV6-5 and TRBJ2-1; 9 bases match TRBD2. The CDR3 is 15 amino acids. With V trimmed by 6 bases and J by 3 bases, 6 bases remained unmatched. CDR1 is MNHEY, CDR2 SVGAGI, per germline. The CDR3 nucleotides are TGTGCCAGCAGACGAGCGGGGGGCCTCTACAATGAGCAGTTCTTC. Amino acid sequence: CASRRAGGLYNEQFF.

This rearrangement joins TRBV5-1 to TRBJ1-1, with 10 nucleotides matching TRBD1. The ends lost 0 bases at V and 6 bases at J; junction bases unmatched: 8. Germline assignment: CDR1 SGHRS and CDR2 YFSETQ. The CDR3 is 16 amino acids. The CDR3 DNA sequence: TGCGCCAGCAGCTTGGAGGCGACAGGGGGCTTTTCTGAAGCTTTCTTT. Its translation is CASSLEATGGFSEAFF.

This clone was picked up a small number of times. This chain links TRBV18 with TRBJ2-5; TRBD1 agrees at 11 bases. Germline lookup yields CDR1 KGHSH and CDR2 LQKENI. This CDR3 contains 15 residues. The V segment lost 0 bases and the J segment 5 bases; nucleotides outside the gene matches: 2. CDR3 residues: CASSPPWTGGETQYF. The CDR3, as DNA: TGTGCCAGCTCACCACCCTGGACAGGGGGCGAGACCCAGTACTTC.

The chain recombines TRBV18 with TRBJ1-6, with 8 bases fitting TRBD1. The CDR3 runs 15 residues. Germline CDR1 and CDR2: KGHSH and LQKENI. V lost 6 bases to trimming and J lost 10 bases; unmatched junction nucleotides: 11. The CDR3 protein is CASSPRQGSNSPLHF. CDR3 sequence (DNA): TGTGCCAGCTCGCCTCGACAGGGGTCGAACTCACCCCTCCACTTT.

The sample holds one count of this clone. The chain couples TRBV19 to TRBJ1-2, with D possibly being TRBD1 (5 bases). CDR3 length: 13 residues. The germline CDR1 and CDR2 sequences are LNHDA and SQIVND (reference sequence). Trimming pared 8 bases from V and 6 bases from J, leaving 16 bases between. CDR3 sequence: CASSGGRVDGYTF. CDR3 nucleotides: TGTGCCAGTTCCGGTGGCAGGGTAGATGGCTACACCTTC.

The DNA of the CDR3 is TGTGCCAGCAGCTTGGGGGGGCTCTCCACCGGGGAGCTGTTTTTT. Translation: CASSLGGLSTGELFF. This rearrangement joins TRBV5-6 to TRBJ2-2; D is perhaps TRBD1 (6 bases). The CDR3 totals 15 residues. Germline V lookup: CDR1 SGHDT, CDR2 YYEEEE. V dropped 0 bases and J dropped 4 bases, with 10 bases sitting between them.

V and J are TRBV2 and TRBJ2-7, with 8 positions matching TRBD1. The CDR3 runs to 12 residues. J gave up 5 bases and V 6 bases, and 3 bases lay outside the gene matches. In germline, CDR1 is SNHLY, CDR2 FYNNEI. The CDR3 region has the DNA TGTGCCAGCAGGACAGGGGTGGACGAGCAGTACTTC. Protein sequence: CASRTGVDEQYF.

This chain uses TRBV27 with TRBJ2-3, with D uncertain. The CDR3 length is 13 residues. V gave up 0 bases and J gave up 0 bases, with 1 base separating them. In germline, CDR1 is MNHEY, CDR2 SMNVEV (reference sequence). This chain's CDR3 is CASSLSSTDTQYF. CDR3 in DNA: TGTGCCAGCAGTTTATCGAGCACAGATACGCAGTATTTT.

The chain is built from TRBV28 and TRBJ1-5, with TRBD1 as a possible D gene (6 bases). CDR3 length equals 15 residues. Trimming stripped 3 bases from V and 0 bases from J, with 9 bases between. CDR1 and CDR2 (germline): MDHEN, SYDVKM. CDR3 sequence (DNA): TGTGCCAGCAGTTTGGGGGGCCATAGCAATCAGCCCCAGCATTTT. Translating gives CASSLGGHSNQPQHF.

This sequence joins TRBV3-1 (or the pseudogene TRBV3-2) and TRBJ1-6; 7 positions agree with TRBD1. The CDR3 has 16 amino acids. The V gene's germline CDR1 is LGHDT and CDR2 YNNKEL (reference sequence). V dropped 4 bases and J dropped 10; count of bases not matched to a gene: 13. The DNA of the CDR3 is TGTGCCAGCAGCCTCAGGACAGGTTCCAGGCAATCACCCCTCCACTTT. It is translated as CASSLRTGSRQSPLHF.

V usage is TRBV5-1 and J usage is TRBJ2-1, with 10 bases that match TRBD1. Germline trimming cut 5 bases from V and 3 bases from J; bases unmatched to any gene: 5. Germline CDR1 and CDR2: SGHRS and YFSETQ. This CDR3 is built from 15 residues. The CDR3 here is CASSWGDRGYNEQFF. Here the CDR3 DNA reads TGCGCCAGCAGTTGGGGGGACAGGGGCTACAATGAGCAGTTCTTC.

The rearrangement joins TRBV5-1 to TRBJ2-2, with TRBD1 as a possible D gene (5 bases). With 4 bases removed from V and 0 bases from J, the gap between germline ends came to 16 bases. Germline CDR1 reads SGHRS; CDR2 reads YFSETQ. The length of the CDR3 is 17 residues. CDR3: CASSLGARGPNTGELFF. CDR3 nucleotides: TGCGCCAGCAGCCTAGGAGCTAGGGGCCCGAACACCGGGGAGCTGTTTTTT.

The CDR3 loop reads CASSLRQGGGELFF. Written as DNA, the CDR3 is TGCGCCAGCAGCTTGCGACAGGGTGGCGGGGAGCTGTTTTTT. The chain is built from TRBV5-1 and TRBJ2-2; 7 bases are a match to TRBD1. The V and J ends lost 1 base and 7 bases, in that order; junction bases with no gene match: 4. The CDR3 extends over 14 amino acids. CDR1 is SGHRS, CDR2 YFSETQ, per germline.

CDR3 in amino acids: CASSPLDGEGDTF. CDR3 nucleotides: TGTGCCAGCTCACCATTAGACGGGGAGGGCGACACCTTC. V usage is TRBV18 and J usage is TRBJ1-2; D uncertain. Germline values: CDR1 KGHSH, CDR2 LQKENI. Between the trimmed V and J ends, which lost 2 bases and 12 bases, there was a span of 16 bases. This CDR3 contains 13 residues.

A few counts support this clone. This rearrangement joins TRBV7-3 to TRBJ2-2, with TRBD2 matching over 7 bases. Germline lookup yields CDR1 SGHTA and CDR2 FQGTGA. With 2 bases clipped from V and 5 bases from J, the junction kept 2 bases outside the gene matches. The CDR3 consists of 14 residues. The CDR3 sequence is CASSLGRVTGELFF. CDR3 in DNA: TGTGCCAGCAGCTTAGGGAGGGTGACCGGGGAGCTGTTTTTT.

The chain combines TRBV5-1 with TRBJ2-1; perhaps TRBD2 as D (5 bases). CDR1 and CDR2 from the germline V gene are SGHRS and YFSETQ. The ends were cut back, 4 bases at V and 10 bases at J, with 12 bases in the middle. The length of the CDR3 is 12 residues. The CDR3 sequence: CASSPPGYEQFF. For the CDR3, the DNA is TGCGCCAGCAGCCCCCCGGGGTACGAGCAGTTCTTC.